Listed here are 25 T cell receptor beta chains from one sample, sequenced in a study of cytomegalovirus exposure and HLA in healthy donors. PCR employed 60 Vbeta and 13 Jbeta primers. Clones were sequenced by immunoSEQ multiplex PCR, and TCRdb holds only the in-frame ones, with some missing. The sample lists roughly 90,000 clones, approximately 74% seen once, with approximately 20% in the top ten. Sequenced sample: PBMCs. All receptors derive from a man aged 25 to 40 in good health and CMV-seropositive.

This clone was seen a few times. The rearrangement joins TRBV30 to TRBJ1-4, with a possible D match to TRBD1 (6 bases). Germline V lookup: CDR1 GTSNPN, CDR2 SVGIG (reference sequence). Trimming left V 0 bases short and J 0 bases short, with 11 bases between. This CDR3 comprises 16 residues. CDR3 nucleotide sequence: TGTGCCTGGAGTGTGAGCGGGGGCGCAACTAATGAAAAACTGTTTTTT. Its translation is CAWSVSGGATNEKLFF.

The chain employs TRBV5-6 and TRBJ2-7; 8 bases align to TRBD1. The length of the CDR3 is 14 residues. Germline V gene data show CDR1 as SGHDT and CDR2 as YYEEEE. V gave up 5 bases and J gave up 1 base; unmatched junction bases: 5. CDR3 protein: CASRLDRGSYEQYF. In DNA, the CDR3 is TGTGCCAGCAGACTTGACAGGGGATCCTACGAGCAGTACTTC. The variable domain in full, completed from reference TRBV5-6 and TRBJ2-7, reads DAGVTQSPTHLIKTRGQQVTLRCSPKSGHDTVSWYQQALGQGPQFIFQYYEEEERQRGNFPDRFSGHQFPNYSSELNVNALLLGDSALYLCASRLDRGSYEQYFGPGTRLTVT.

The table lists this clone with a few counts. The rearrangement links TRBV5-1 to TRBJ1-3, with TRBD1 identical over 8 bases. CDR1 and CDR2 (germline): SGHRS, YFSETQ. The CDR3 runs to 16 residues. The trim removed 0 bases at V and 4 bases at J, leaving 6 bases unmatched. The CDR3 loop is CASSLGDRFEGNTIYF. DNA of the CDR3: TGCGCCAGCAGCTTGGGGGACAGGTTTGAGGGAAACACCATATATTTT.

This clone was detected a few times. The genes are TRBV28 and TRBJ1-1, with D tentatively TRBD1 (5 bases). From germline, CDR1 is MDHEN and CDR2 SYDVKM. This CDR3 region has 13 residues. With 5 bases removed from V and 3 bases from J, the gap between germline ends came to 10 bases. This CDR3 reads CASSLDSYTEAFF. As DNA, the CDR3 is TGTGCCAGCAGTCTAGACAGTTACACTGAAGCTTTCTTT. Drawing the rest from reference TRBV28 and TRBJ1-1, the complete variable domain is DVKVTQSSRYLVKRTGEKVFLECVQDMDHENMFWYRQDPGLGLRLIYFSYDVKMKEKGDIPEGYSVSREKKERFSLILESASTNQTSMYLCASSLDSYTEAFFGQGTRLTVV.

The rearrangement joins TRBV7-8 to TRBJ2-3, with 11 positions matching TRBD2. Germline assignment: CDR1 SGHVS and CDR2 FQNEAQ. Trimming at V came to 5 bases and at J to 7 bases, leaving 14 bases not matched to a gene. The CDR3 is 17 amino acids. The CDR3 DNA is TGTGCCAGCAGCCTCCACCAGTTAGCGGGGGGGCCGAATACGCAGTATTTT. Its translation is CASSLHQLAGGPNTQYF.

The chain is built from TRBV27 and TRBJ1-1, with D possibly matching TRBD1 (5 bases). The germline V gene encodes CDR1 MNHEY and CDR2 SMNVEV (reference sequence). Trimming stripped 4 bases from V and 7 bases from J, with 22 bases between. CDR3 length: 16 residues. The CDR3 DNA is TGTGCCAGCAGTTCCTGGGACCCAACTGGGACTAATGAAGCTTTCTTT. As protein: CASSSWDPTGTNEAFF.

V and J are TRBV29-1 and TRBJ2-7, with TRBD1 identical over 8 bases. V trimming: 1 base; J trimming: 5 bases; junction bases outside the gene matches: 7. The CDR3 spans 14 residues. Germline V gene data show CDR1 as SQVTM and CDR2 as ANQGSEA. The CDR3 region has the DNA TGCAGCGTTGAAGGGACAGGGACGTCGGACGAGCAGTACTTC. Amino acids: CSVEGTGTSDEQYF.

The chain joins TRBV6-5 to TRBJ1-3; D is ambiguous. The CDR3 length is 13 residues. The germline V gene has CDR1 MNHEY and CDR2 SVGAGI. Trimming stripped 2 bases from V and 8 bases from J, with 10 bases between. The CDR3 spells CASSYPRGDTIYF. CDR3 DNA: TGTGCCAGCAGTTACCCGCGCGGAGACACCATATATTTT.

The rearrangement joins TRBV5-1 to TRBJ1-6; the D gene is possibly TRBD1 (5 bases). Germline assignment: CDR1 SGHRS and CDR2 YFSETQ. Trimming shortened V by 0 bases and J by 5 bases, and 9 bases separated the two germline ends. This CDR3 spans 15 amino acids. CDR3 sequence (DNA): TGCGCCAGCAGCTTGGCGGCAGGGAATAATTCACCCCTCCACTTT. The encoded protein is CASSLAAGNNSPLHF.

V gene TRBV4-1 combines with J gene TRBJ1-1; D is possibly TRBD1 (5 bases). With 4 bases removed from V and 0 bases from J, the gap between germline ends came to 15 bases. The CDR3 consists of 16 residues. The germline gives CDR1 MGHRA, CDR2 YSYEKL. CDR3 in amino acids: CASSPQGGYLNTEAFF. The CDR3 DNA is TGCGCCAGCAGCCCGCAGGGTGGTTATTTGAACACTGAAGCTTTCTTT.

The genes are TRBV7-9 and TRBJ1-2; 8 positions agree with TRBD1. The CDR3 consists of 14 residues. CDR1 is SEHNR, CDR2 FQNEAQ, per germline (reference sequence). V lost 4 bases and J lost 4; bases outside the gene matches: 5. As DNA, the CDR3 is TGTGCCAGCAGCTCTGGACAGGGTTCCTATGGCTACACCTTC. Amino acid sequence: CASSSGQGSYGYTF.

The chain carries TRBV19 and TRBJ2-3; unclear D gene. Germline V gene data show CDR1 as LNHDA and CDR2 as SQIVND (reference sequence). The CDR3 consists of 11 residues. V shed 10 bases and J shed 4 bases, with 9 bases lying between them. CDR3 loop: CATRHSDTQYF. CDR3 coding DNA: TGTGCCACCCGACATTCAGATACGCAGTATTTT.

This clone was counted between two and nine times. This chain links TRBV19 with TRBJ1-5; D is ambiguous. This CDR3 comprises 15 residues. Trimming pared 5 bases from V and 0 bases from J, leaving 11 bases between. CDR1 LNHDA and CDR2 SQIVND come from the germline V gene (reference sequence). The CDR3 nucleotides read TGTGCCAGTAGTTGGGCAGAAAATAGCAATCAGCCCCAGCATTTT. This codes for CASSWAENSNQPQHF.

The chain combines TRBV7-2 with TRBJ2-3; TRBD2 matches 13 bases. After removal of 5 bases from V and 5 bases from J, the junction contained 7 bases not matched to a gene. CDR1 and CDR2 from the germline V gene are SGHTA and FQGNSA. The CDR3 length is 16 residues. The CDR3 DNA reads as TGTGCCAGCAGCAAAACTAGCGGGGGGGTTGAAGATACGCAGTATTTT. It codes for CASSKTSGGVEDTQYF. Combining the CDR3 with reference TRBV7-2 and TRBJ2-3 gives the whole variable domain GAGVSQSPSNKVTEKGKDVELRCDPISGHTALYWYRQSLGQGLEFLIYFQGNSAPDKSGLPSDRFSAERTGGSVSTLTIQRTQQEDSAVYLCASSKTSGGVEDTQYFGPGTRLTVL.

CDR3 sequence (DNA): TGCGCCAGCAGCCTAGGGTCGTCGGGGAGGGGAGAAAAACTGTTTTTT. Protein product: CASSLGSSGRGEKLFF. The rearrangement uses TRBV5-1 and TRBJ1-4; TRBD1 is a possible D gene (5 bases). Germline V gene data show CDR1 as SGHRS and CDR2 as YFSETQ. This CDR3 region has 16 residues. The V and J ends lost 4 bases and 8 bases respectively, with 21 bases between them. Full variable domain (missing parts from reference TRBV5-1 and TRBJ1-4): KAGVTQTPRYLIKTRGQQVTLSCSPISGHRSVSWYQQTPGQGLQFLFEYFSETQRNKGNFPGRFSGRQFSNSRSEMNVSTLELGDSALYLCASSLGSSGRGEKLFFGSGTQLSVL.

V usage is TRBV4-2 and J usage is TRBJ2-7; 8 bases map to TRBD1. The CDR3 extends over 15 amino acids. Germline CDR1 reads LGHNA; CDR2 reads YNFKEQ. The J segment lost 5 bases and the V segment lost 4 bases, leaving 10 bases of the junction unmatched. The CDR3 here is CASSPAGQGWDEQYF. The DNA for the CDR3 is TGTGCCAGCAGCCCGGCAGGACAGGGTTGGGACGAGCAGTACTTC.

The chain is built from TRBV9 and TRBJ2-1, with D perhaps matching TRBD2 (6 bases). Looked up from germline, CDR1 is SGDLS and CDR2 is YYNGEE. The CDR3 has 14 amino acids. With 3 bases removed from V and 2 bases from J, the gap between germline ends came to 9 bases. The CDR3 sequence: CASSDGLPYNEQFF. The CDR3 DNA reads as TGTGCCAGCAGCGACGGACTACCCTACAATGAGCAGTTCTTC.

CDR3 residues: CASSEQGARTEAFF. The CDR3 DNA sequence: TGTGCCAGCAGTGAACAGGGGGCGCGCACTGAAGCTTTCTTT. The rearrangement links TRBV6-1 to TRBJ1-1, with 8 bases fitting TRBD1. V lost 2 bases to trimming and J lost 4 bases; unmatched junction nucleotides: 3. This CDR3 has 14 residues. CDR1 is MNHNS, CDR2 SASEGT, per germline.

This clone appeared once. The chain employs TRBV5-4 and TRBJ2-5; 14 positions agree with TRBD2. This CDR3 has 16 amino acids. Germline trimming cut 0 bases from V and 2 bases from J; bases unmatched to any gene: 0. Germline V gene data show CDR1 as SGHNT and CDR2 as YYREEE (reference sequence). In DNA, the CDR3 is TGTGCCAGCAGCTTGGGACTAGCGGGGGGGCAAGAGACCCAGTACTTC. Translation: CASSLGLAGGQETQYF.

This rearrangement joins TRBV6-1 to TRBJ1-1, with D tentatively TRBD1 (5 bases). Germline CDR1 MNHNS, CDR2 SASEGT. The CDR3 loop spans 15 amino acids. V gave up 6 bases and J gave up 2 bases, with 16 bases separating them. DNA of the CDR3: TGTGCCAGCAGCTGGGGGGTCCAGGGAAACACTGAAGCTTTCTTT. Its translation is CASSWGVQGNTEAFF.

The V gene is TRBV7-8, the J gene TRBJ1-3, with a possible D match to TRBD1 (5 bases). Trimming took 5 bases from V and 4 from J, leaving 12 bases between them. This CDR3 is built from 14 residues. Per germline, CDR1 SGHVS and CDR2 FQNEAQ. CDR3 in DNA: TGTGCCAGCAGCGGGGGGGGGTACGGAAACACCATATATTTT. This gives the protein CASSGGGYGNTIYF.

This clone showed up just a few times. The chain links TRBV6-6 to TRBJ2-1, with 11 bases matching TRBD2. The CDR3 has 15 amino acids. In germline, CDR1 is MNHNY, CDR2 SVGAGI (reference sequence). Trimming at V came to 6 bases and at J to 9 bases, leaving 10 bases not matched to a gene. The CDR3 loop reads CASREGSGGAFEQFF. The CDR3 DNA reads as TGTGCCAGCAGAGAAGGTAGCGGGGGGGCATTTGAGCAGTTCTTC.

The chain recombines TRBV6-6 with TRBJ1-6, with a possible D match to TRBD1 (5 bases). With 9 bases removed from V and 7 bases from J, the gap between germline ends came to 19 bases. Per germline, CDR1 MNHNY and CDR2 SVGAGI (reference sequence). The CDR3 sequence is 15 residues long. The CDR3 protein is CASSPGLQGNSPLHF. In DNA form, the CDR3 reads TGTGCCAGTAGTCCGGGACTCCAAGGGAATTCACCCCTCCACTTT.

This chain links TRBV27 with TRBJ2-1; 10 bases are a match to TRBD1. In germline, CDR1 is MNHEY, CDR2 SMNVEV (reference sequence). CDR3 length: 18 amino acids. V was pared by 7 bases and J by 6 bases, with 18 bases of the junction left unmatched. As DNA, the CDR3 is TGTGCCAGCACTCTGAATCCCCCGGACAGGGGGAAAGTCAATGAGCAGTTCTTC. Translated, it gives CASTLNPPDRGKVNEQFF.

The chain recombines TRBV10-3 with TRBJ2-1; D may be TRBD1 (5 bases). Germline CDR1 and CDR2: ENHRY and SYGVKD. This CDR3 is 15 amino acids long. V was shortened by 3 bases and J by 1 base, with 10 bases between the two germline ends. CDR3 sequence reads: CAISEEPGSYNEQFF. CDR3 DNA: TGTGCCATCAGTGAAGAACCAGGGTCCTACAATGAGCAGTTCTTC.